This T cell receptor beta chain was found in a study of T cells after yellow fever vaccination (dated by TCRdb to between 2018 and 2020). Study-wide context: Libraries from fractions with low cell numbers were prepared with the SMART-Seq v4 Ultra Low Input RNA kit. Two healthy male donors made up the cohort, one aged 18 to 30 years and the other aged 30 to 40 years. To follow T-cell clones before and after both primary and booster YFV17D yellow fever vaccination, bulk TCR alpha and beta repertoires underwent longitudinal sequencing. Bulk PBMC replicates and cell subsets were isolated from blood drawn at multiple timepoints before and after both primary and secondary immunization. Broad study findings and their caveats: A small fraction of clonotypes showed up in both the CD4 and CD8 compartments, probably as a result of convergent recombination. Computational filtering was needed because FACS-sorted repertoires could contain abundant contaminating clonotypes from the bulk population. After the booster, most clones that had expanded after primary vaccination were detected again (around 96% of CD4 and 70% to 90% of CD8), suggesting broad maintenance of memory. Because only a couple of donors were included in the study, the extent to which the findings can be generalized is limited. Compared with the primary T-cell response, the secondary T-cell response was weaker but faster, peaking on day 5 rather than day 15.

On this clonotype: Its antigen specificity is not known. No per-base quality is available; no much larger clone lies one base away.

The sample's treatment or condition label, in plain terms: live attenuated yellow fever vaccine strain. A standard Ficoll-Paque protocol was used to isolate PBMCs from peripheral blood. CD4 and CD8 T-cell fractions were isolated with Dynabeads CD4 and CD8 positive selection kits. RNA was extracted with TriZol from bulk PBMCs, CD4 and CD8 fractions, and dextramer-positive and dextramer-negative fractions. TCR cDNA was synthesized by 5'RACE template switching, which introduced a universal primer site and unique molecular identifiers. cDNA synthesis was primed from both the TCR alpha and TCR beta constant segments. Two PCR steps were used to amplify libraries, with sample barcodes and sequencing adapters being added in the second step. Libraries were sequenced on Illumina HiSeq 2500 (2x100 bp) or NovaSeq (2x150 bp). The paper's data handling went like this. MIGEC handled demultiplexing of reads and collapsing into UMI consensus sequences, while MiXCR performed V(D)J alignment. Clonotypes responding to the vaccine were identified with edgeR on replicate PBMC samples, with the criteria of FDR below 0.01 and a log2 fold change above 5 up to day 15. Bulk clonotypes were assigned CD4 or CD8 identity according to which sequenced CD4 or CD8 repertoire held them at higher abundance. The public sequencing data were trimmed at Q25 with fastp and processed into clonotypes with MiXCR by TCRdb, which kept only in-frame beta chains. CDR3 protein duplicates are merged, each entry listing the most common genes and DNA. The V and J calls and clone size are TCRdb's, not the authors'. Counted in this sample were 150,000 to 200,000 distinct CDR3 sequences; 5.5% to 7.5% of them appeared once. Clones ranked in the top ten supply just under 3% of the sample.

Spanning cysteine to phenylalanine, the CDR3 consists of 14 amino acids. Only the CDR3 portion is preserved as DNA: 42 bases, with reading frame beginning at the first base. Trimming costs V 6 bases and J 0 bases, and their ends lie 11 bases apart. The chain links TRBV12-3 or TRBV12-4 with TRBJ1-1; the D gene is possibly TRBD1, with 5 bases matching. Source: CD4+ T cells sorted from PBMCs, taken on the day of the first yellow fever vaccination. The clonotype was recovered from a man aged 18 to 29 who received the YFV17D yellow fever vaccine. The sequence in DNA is TGTGCCAGCAGGCCGGGACCGATGAACACTGAAGCTTTCTTT. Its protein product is CASRPGPMNTEAFF.